This T cell receptor beta chain emerged from a study of blood T cell repertoires in COVID-19 (dated by TCRdb to the early 2020s). For the study in its entirety: The collaborator samples originated in the United States, Italy and Spain and spanned the acute and convalescent phases of COVID-19. The material from the prospective study consisted of cDNA or gDNA derived from T cells, B-cell-depleted T cells, or PBMCs. The dataset comprised deeply sampled blood TCRbeta repertoires from subjects exposed to, actively infected with, or recovered from COVID-19. The repertoires were made available in a free public database intended to serve as a resource for research on the immune response to SARS-CoV-2. The samples were drawn from two sources: the first 160 participants of the ongoing ImmuneRACE study, and over 950 subjects contributed by 6 global collaborators. The sample metadata nearly always contained a de-identified subject ID, COVID-19 status, age in years and sex. Where HLA class I and class II types were available, the types were taken from metadata supplied by the sample provider, not from assay-based typing. What the study reported, not specific to this receptor: The quantity of clinical and demographic metadata differed by source and by participant and was supplied without curation.

Whole blood was collected in K2EDTA tubes by collaborating institutions according to the institutions' own protocols. For TCRbeta analysis, collaborator samples were shipped as frozen whole blood, as isolated PBMCs, or as DNA extracted from either sample type. The immunoSEQ Assay, a bias-controlled multiplex PCR, was used to amplify TCRbeta CDR3 regions from genomic DNA. In the paper's pipeline: Within the assay, amplification of reference gene primers was used to estimate how many nucleated cells each sample contained. To quantify the absolute abundance of each unique TCRbeta CDR3 rearrangement, sequence reads were collapsed and filtered. For each sample, productive Simpson clonality was calculated as the square root of Simpson's diversity index across productive rearrangements. TCRdb retrieved this table from immuneACCESS and kept in-frame rearrangements only. Not all clones are present; in checked studies, unresolved V genes account for under half, and no reason is known for the remainder. For V, J and clone size, that table is used; D and trimming come from the DNA. The sample includes some 69,000 clones, with more than 75% observed a single time. The ten largest clones take up roughly 1.2% of the sample.

The CDR3 runs 13 residues from the cysteine to the phenylalanine. Solely the CDR3 DNA is kept, with 39 bases framed from the first base. A distance of 13 bases separates the germline ends of V and J, which lose 3 bases and 8 bases respectively. As concerns this clone: Its antigen is still unknown. No base-level quality is on record; no much larger clone is a single base apart.

Sequenced: peripheral blood. The receptor chain draws on TRBV12-3 or TRBV12-4 and TRBJ1-2, and possibly TRBD1, on 6 matching bases. This clonotype originated in a man in his sixties with acute or convalescent COVID-19. The CDR3 has the sequence CASSFGGPRGYTF. The nucleotides are TGTGCCAGCAGTTTCGGGGGGCCGAGGGGCTACACCTTC.